This T cell receptor beta chain was obtained from a study of cytomegalovirus exposure and HLA in healthy donors (dated by TCRdb to about 2017). In the study overall: An earlier analysis of several hundred of the donors reported approximately 260 Gb of sequence data and about 120 million unique TCR beta sequences obtained from around 180 million T cells. Both class I and class II loci were covered by HLA typing, at four-digit resolution. Of the roughly 400 genotyped donors, roughly 85% fell in the genetic ancestry cluster associated with self-reported Caucasian donors. In addition to the first cohort of hundreds of subjects, a separate validation cohort of around 110 different subjects was used. The study aimed to test whether cataloging public T cell receptors could reveal signatures of past pathogen exposure. Among about 370 genotyped donors of the cohort, an average of approximately 220,000 unique TCR beta nucleotide sequences was sequenced per donor, of which approximately 19% were non-productive. An early release that covered about 600 HLA-typed donors contained 300 to 350 gigabases of sequencing data and about 84 million unique TCR sequences. Every repertoire in the discovery cohort had been generated on one and the same sequencing platform. The study combined high-throughput TCR immunosequencing, statistical association of individual TCRs with disease status, and machine learning to predict cytomegalovirus infection status. The study profiled the T cell repertoires of under 700 subjects by immunosequencing and related them to cytomegalovirus serostatus. Four or five DR-DQ haplotypes were treated as single units for association and clustering because of strong linkage in the cohort. The number of typed donors differed by locus: roughly 620-640 for A, B, C, DRB1 and DQB1; 500 to 550 for DQA1; over 600 for DPA1; and roughly 470 for DPB1. In a later genetic analysis, genome-wide SNP genotypes for about 65% of the 666 donors were used, and that subset was treated as a discovery cohort. Rather than using new phenotypic data, the later analysis identified candidate immune exposures from TCR beta sequences and from how often those sequences occurred across donors. Donor age, sex, ethnicity and CMV serostatus were compiled together with the repertoire data. A later analysis re-analyzed previously published TCR beta repertoires from 666 donors and added high-resolution HLA genotyping to study TCR occurrence patterns. An earlier analysis of around 640 of the donors used high-throughput TCR beta sequencing to judge whether each TCR beta V gene segment behaved as functional or pseudogenic. What the authors observed across the whole study: HLA typing was unavailable for some donors at each locus, so association tests used only the typed subset. Most CMV-associated TCR beta chains appeared to be HLA-restricted in a later analysis, and the HLA associations seemed to be driven largely by CMV exposure. Compared with equally common non-associated chains, HLA-associated TCR beta chains in a later analysis were more clonally expanded and had lower generation probabilities. A group of highly shared sequence variants was considered likely to be a technical artifact of the sequencing pipeline. Three of the identified cytomegalovirus-associated TCR beta chains were confirmed in vitro to be specific for cytomegalovirus antigens. Because counts were too low, about 15 rarely observed V segments, including chromosome 9 orphons, were left out of the earlier analysis of several hundred of the donors. This cohort had only TCR beta chains sequenced, and the lack of alpha or paired-chain data limited which features could be detected. Correlated functional status among segregating V segments might reflect linkage disequilibrium, but an unknown experimental factor could not be ruled out. The authors suggested that the approach could potentially be extended to other disease states and immunological phenotypes. The 87-base-pair reads could not distinguish some IMGT-functional V segments, including TRBV6-2 and TRBV6-3, so those segments were excluded. In a later genetic analysis, a missense DCLRE1C variant was associated with V-gene and J-gene trimming of TCR beta chains, and the association was replicated in an independent cohort. A later analysis reported that several top co-occurrence clusters appeared linked to parvovirus B19, influenza, CMV and Epstein-Barr virus. In an earlier analysis of a few hundred of the donors, most TCR beta V segments were observed in productive rearrangements about 90% or about 30% of the time, broadly matching IMGT annotations. Cytomegalovirus status was reported to be diagnosed by the classifier with high specificity and sensitivity in both the original and validation cohorts. CMV serostatus was the only immune exposure information available for the cohort. At a false discovery rate of 0.05, a later analysis linked 16,951 TCR beta sequences to specific HLA alleles. According to a later analysis, TCR association rates differed among HLA loci, with DRB1 alleles showing the most associated TCRs and HLA-C alleles showing the fewest. Most TCR sequences were observed very rarely across donors, whereas some public TCRs were present in many individuals. Roughly uniform sequencing depth across donors was assumed in presence/absence analyses, although this assumption may not hold. In a later genetic analysis, fewer N-insertions in productive TCRs were reported among donors in an Asian-associated ancestry cluster than the roughly 700-donor mean. Assigning TCR associations to individual alleles was difficult when HLA alleles, especially DR and DQ, strongly co-occurred. A further reported finding was that TCR beta sequences accurately predicted the HLA-A and HLA-B alleles for most subjects in the first cohort. In the study, some 180 TCR beta chains were listed as associated with cytomegalovirus.

Taken from cysteine to phenylalanine, the CDR3 has 17 residues. Left in the record is the CDR3 DNA by itself, 51 bases read in frame from the first base. V is trimmed back by 2 bases and J by 2 bases, and the junction contains 6 bases that no gene match accounts for. Via the germline V gene, CDR1 is KGHSH and CDR2 LQKENI. The cohort consisted of approximately 670 healthy bone marrow donors. Cohort members were all nominally healthy when sampled, although unrecorded immune exposures were likely present. The donor tested CMV seronegative, placing the donor among the 350 or so seronegative members of the cohort. A peripheral blood sample was collected from each donor, and TCR beta sequencing was performed on peripheral blood mononuclear cells. The Qiagen DNeasy Blood Extraction Kit was used to extract genomic DNA from the blood cell samples. The library was generated by the immunoSEQ multiplex PCR assay. For the multiplex PCR, a mixture combining 60 forward primers for TCR Vbeta segments and 13 reverse primers for TCR Jbeta segments was used. Amplification of the CDR3 region of rearranged TCR beta genes was performed with a multiplex PCR assay on genomic DNA. Amplified TCR beta libraries were sequenced as 87-base-pair reads on the Illumina HiSeq System. The paper's data handling went like this. Across the 670 or so repertoires, a later analysis counted approximately 75 million unique TCR beta chains, roughly 11 million of which were shared by at least two donors. Raw reads were error-corrected and collapsed into unique sequences by a nearest-neighbor algorithm in which closely related sequences were merged to remove PCR and sequencing errors. CDR3 sequences were aligned to IMGT reference sequences to assign V, D and J gene segments. For a sequence to be retained, at least a six-nucleotide match to both a V gene segment and a J gene segment was required. Rearrangements were called productive when the CDR3 lacked stop codons and stayed in frame with V and J; all others were non-productive. Following IMGT convention, CDR3 was defined as the stretch from the second conserved V-encoded cysteine up to the conserved J-encoded phenylalanine. The earlier analysis of 587 of the donors excluded sequences that lacked an unambiguous match to a single V gene segment. In an earlier analysis of 587 of the donors, V segments were called functional above 56.7% productive rearrangements and were called segregating when the between-donor standard deviation exceeded 5%. A statistical classification framework was built for diagnosing cytomegalovirus status from the catalog of TCR beta chain sequences. A later analysis assigned V and J genes by comparing TCR nucleotide sequences with IMGT/GENE-DB human TR gene sequences. Using the TCRdist pipeline, a later analysis assigned CDR3 sequences along with most-parsimonious VDJ recombination scenarios. In a later analysis, each TCR beta chain was defined by its CDR3 amino acid sequence together with its V-gene family, and reads without a unique V-gene family were excluded. In a later analysis, 450 to 600 highly shared, low-generation-probability nucleotide sequences were removed to address suspected cross-contamination and a sequencing artifact. In a later analysis, a clonal expansion index was calculated for each public chain from normalized within-repertoire ranks of inferred template counts. Generation probabilities in a later analysis came from a VDJ recombination model fitted to out-of-frame rearrangements, and those results were checked against IGoR. A later analysis scored TCR-TCR, TCR-HLA and TCR-CMV co-occurrence with hypergeometric tests, applying a repertoire-size bias correction to TCR pairs. In a later analysis, false discovery rates were estimated by permuting HLA or CMV assignments 20 times. In a later analysis, co-occurring TCRs were grouped using DBSCAN, with TCRdist sequence similarity added in when clustering inside HLA-allele-positive subsets. Repertoires with fewer than 30,000 or more than 120,000 public chains were left out of co-occurrence clustering, as were roughly five repertoires with anomalous nucleotide sharing. TCRdb took over this immuneACCESS table, retaining in-frame rearrangements with V and J assigned. Such tables are incomplete; in checked studies, under half of the missing clones stem from an unresolved V gene, and the remainder is unexplained. The DNA was the basis for D and trimming; V, J and clone size are from that table. The sample profile shows approximately 130,000 clones; 65% to 85% of them were found once. The ten biggest clones cover roughly 1.2% of the sample.

This clone was seen a few times. Which antigen it targets is not known. Base qualities are not provided; no much larger clone lies one nucleotide away. The source of this sequence is a boy younger than 18 in good health and CMV-seronegative. Rearrangement joined TRBV18 to TRBJ2-1; 10 junctional bases match TRBD2. The sample comprised PBMCs. CDR3 loop: CASSPSLAGVTYNEQFF. The sequence in DNA is TGTGCCAGCTCACCAAGCCTAGCGGGAGTCACCTACAATGAGCAGTTCTTC.